The 26 T cell receptor beta chains reported below all come from one sample, sequenced in a study of blood T cell repertoires in COVID-19 (dated by TCRdb to about 2020). The library was built by means of the immunoSEQ multiplex PCR assay. TCRdb limited this immuneACCESS table to in-frame rearrangements with V and J called. A share of clones is missing; checked studies link under half to unresolved V genes, and the rest is unexplained. The sample table lists approximately 300,000 clones, over 80% of them with a count of one. The ten largest clones take up about 4% of the sample. The sample was peripheral blood. These receptors came from a woman aged 40 to 55 with acute or convalescent COVID-19.

V is TRBV9 and J is TRBJ2-5, with TRBD2 as a possible D gene (6 bases). Trimming removed 4 bases from V and 5 bases from J, with 15 bases in between. The CDR3 totals 14 residues. The germline V gene has CDR1 SGDLS and CDR2 YYNGEE. CDR3 loop: CASSPPEGWETQYF. CDR3 DNA: TGTGCCAGCAGCCCACCGGAGGGCTGGGAGACCCAGTACTTC. The complete variable domain, with remaining parts taken from reference TRBV9 and TRBJ2-5, reads DSGVTQTPKHLITATGQRVTLRCSPRSGDLSVYWYQQSLDQGLQFLIQYYNGEERAKGNILERFSAQQFPDLHSELNLSSLELGDSALYFCASSPPEGWETQYFGPGTRLLVL.

On this clone: This sample includes further DNA sequences coding for the same CDR3. The rearrangement uses TRBV7-3 and TRBJ1-2; possible D gene TRBD1, 6 bases. The CDR3 sequence is 12 residues long. Trimming pared 4 bases from V and 8 bases from J, leaving 11 bases between. CDR1 SGHTA and CDR2 FQGTGA come from the germline V gene. The CDR3 DNA is TGTGCCAGCAGCTCTCCAGGGGAAGGCTACACCTTC. This translates into CASSSPGEGYTF.

J is TRBJ1-2 and V is TRBV5-1, with D possibly being TRBD1 (6 bases). Germline CDR1 SGHRS, CDR2 YFSETQ. The CDR3 has 13 residues. The germline V and J ends were trimmed by 5 bases and 6 bases, with 14 bases remaining between them. The CDR3 DNA reads TGCGCCAGCAGGTTTCAGGGGATGGATGGCTACACCTTC. Amino acid sequence: CASRFQGMDGYTF. The full variable domain, completed using reference TRBV5-1 and TRBJ1-2, is KAGVTQTPRYLIKTRGQQVTLSCSPISGHRSVSWYQQTPGQGLQFLFEYFSETQRNKGNFPGRFSGRQFSNSRSEMNVSTLELGDSALYLCASRFQGMDGYTFGSGTRLTVV.

This chain connects TRBV6-6 to TRBJ1-5; 7 nucleotides match TRBD1. Germline V gene sequence: CDR1 MNHNY, CDR2 SVGAGI (reference sequence). This CDR3 comprises 13 residues. V lost 6 bases, J lost 6 bases, and 5 bases stayed unmatched. In DNA, the CDR3 is TGTGCCAGCAGCGACAGGGATGGTCAGCCCCAGCATTTT. Translation gives CASSDRDGQPQHF.

The rearrangement uses TRBV5-5 and TRBJ2-7, with a weak D call TRBD2 (6 bases). The CDR3 runs to 15 residues. V gave up 7 bases and J gave up 4 bases, with 21 bases separating them. Germline V lookup: CDR1 SGHKS, CDR2 YYEKEE (reference sequence). CDR3 nucleotides: TGTGCCAGCGGTACGACTAGTTCGCCGTTATACGAGCAGTACGTC. Encoded protein: CASGTTSSPLYEQYV.

The chain has TRBV2 and TRBJ1-1; possibly TRBD1 for D (6 bases). Per germline, CDR1 SNHLY and CDR2 FYNNEI. V shed 5 bases and J shed 4 bases, with 14 bases lying between them. CDR3 size: 14 residues. The chain's CDR3 is CASSPQGWGTEAFF. DNA for the CDR3: TGTGCCAGCAGTCCACAGGGATGGGGCACTGAAGCTTTCTTT.

V usage is TRBV5-1 and J usage is TRBJ1-1; D is undetermined. The CDR3 runs 13 residues. Germline values: CDR1 SGHRS, CDR2 YFSETQ. V dropped 5 bases and J dropped 3 bases, with 11 bases sitting between them. The CDR3 DNA sequence: TGCGCCAGCAGTTGGCAGGAAGACACTGAAGCTTTCTTT. It encodes CASSWQEDTEAFF.

The CDR3 DNA is TGTGCCAGCAGTTACCTTAGCGGGGGGGCCGACGAGCAGTACGTC. This gives the protein CASSYLSGGADEQYV. The V gene is TRBV6-2 or TRBV6-3, the J gene TRBJ2-7, with TRBD2 matching over 11 bases. The CDR3 is made up of 15 amino acids. Germline CDR1 is MNHEY and CDR2 is SVGEGT. V lost 2 bases to trimming and J lost 5 bases; unmatched junction nucleotides: 5.

This clone was observed a single time. V and J are TRBV5-1 and TRBJ2-2, with 7 bases fitting TRBD2. This CDR3 region has 13 residues. Germline V CDR1 and CDR2: SGHRS, YFSETQ. CDR3 sequence reads: CAASSGNTGELFF. The CDR3, as DNA: TGCGCTGCCTCTAGCGGTAACACCGGGGAGCTGTTTTTT.

J is TRBJ2-3 and V is TRBV28, with 13 bases lining up with TRBD2. With V trimmed by 1 base and J by 1 base, 2 bases remained unmatched. This CDR3 is 17 amino acids long. The germline CDR1 and CDR2 sequences are MDHEN and SYDVKM. In DNA form, the CDR3 reads TGTGCCAGCAGTTTATTAGGACTAGCGGGGGGCACAGATACGCAGTATTTT. This sequence encodes CASSLLGLAGGTDTQYF.

The rearrangement links TRBV4-2 to TRBJ1-1, with no clear D. Trimming stripped 1 base from V and 3 bases from J, with 12 bases between. The CDR3 totals 15 residues. The V gene's germline CDR1 is LGHNA and CDR2 YNFKEQ. CDR3 sequence: CASSQGRSGYTEAFF. For the CDR3, the DNA is TGTGCCAGCAGCCAAGGAAGATCAGGTTACACTGAAGCTTTCTTT.

In regard to this clone: The same CDR3 also results from other DNA sequences found in this sample. The V gene is TRBV9, the J gene TRBJ1-1, with a possible D match to TRBD1 (6 bases). V shed 0 bases and J shed 2 bases, with 8 bases lying between them. In germline, CDR1 is SGDLS, CDR2 YYNGEE. The CDR3 spans 14 residues. This CDR3 reads CASSVGGTNTEAFF. The CDR3 DNA is TGTGCCAGCAGCGTAGGGGGGACAAACACTGAAGCTTTCTTT.

This chain connects TRBV20-1 to TRBJ2-3; D uncertain. CDR1 and CDR2 from the germline V gene are DFQATT and SNEGSKA (reference sequence). CDR3 length: 10 amino acids. The CDR3 DNA sequence: TGCAGCCCCGGGTCTGATACGCAGTATTTT. Its translation: CSPGSDTQYF.

DNA for the CDR3: TGTGCCAGTAGTATTAACAGCATTAACTATGGCTACACCTTC. Amino acids: CASSINSINYGYTF. The chain couples TRBV19 to TRBJ1-2; D not resolved. This CDR3 spans 14 amino acids. Trimming removed 3 bases at V and 1 base at J, with 9 bases between. CDR1 and CDR2 from the germline V gene are LNHDA and SQIVND (reference sequence).

The chain joins TRBV14 to TRBJ1-5; D ambiguous. The CDR3 is 15 amino acids. Trimming cost V 4 bases and J 3 bases, with 13 bases left between them. CDR1 SGHDN and CDR2 FVKESK come from the germline V gene. The CDR3, as DNA: TGTGCCAGCAGCCCCGCGTCGGGGATCAATCAGCCCCAGCATTTT. Amino acids: CASSPASGINQPQHF.

The chain is built from TRBV7-2 and TRBJ2-5; 10 bases line up with TRBD2. There are 17 residues in the CDR3. Trimming at V came to 4 bases and at J to 3 bases, leaving 11 bases not matched to a gene. Germline V gene sequence: CDR1 SGHTA, CDR2 FQGNSA. As DNA, the CDR3 is TGTGCCAGCAGCTCGCCGTGGAGCGGGGGGGCTAAAGAGACCCAGTACTTC. Translation gives CASSSPWSGGAKETQYF. Looking up the rest from reference TRBV7-2 and TRBJ2-5 gives the full variable domain: GAGVSQSPSNKVTEKGKDVELRCDPISGHTALYWYRQSLGQGLEFLIYFQGNSAPDKSGLPSDRFSAERTGGSVSTLTIQRTQQEDSAVYLCASSSPWSGGAKETQYFGPGTRLLVL.

The rearrangement links TRBV10-2 to TRBJ2-3; TRBD1 might be the D (5 bases). The CDR3 loop spans 15 amino acids. The V end was cut by 7 bases, the J end by 2 bases, with 16 bases between. Germline-derived CDR1 and CDR2 are WSHSY and SAAADI. Here the CDR3 reads CASKPIGRATDTQYF. The DNA for the CDR3 is TGCGCCAGCAAACCAATCGGCAGGGCCACAGATACGCAGTATTTT.

The J gene is TRBJ2-1, the V gene TRBV9; tentative D call: TRBD2 (7 bases). Germline CDR1 and CDR2: SGDLS and YYNGEE. The CDR3 extends over 14 amino acids. Trimming took off 3 bases at V and 4 bases at J, with 11 bases between the two ends. CDR3 nucleotide sequence: TGTGCCAGCAGCGAGGGGGGGCCATACAATGAGCAGTTCTTC. This translates into CASSEGGPYNEQFF.

The genes are TRBV19 and TRBJ1-2; D is uncertain. Deletions cut 7 bases from V and 5 bases from J, with 14 bases between. CDR3 length: 13 amino acids. Germline CDR1 and CDR2: LNHDA and SQIVND (reference sequence). The CDR3 loop reads CASTPVLGYGYTF. CDR3 nucleotides: TGTGCCAGTACCCCCGTCCTCGGTTATGGCTACACCTTC.

In its sample, this clone was seen once. The J gene is TRBJ2-1, the V gene TRBV4-2; 9 positions match TRBD2. The germline V gene has CDR1 LGHNA and CDR2 YNFKEQ. This CDR3 comprises 20 residues. J lost 2 bases, V lost 0 bases, and 14 bases had no gene match. CDR3 protein: CASSQDQRSGGTPTYNEQFF. Written as DNA, the CDR3 is TGTGCCAGCAGCCAAGACCAACGAAGCGGGGGGACACCTACCTACAATGAGCAGTTCTTC.

In its sample, this clone was seen once. The rearrangement joins TRBV7-2 to TRBJ1-1; 10 bases are shared with TRBD1. Germline trimming cut 5 bases from V and 5 bases from J; bases unmatched to any gene: 5. Germline CDR1 reads SGHTA; CDR2 reads FQGNSA. The CDR3 covers 14 residues. The CDR3 sequence is CASSPDRGRTEAFF. As DNA, the CDR3 is TGTGCCAGCAGCCCCGACAGGGGGCGTACTGAAGCTTTCTTT. The whole variable domain, remainder taken from reference TRBV7-2 and TRBJ1-1, is GAGVSQSPSNKVTEKGKDVELRCDPISGHTALYWYRQSLGQGLEFLIYFQGNSAPDKSGLPSDRFSAERTGGSVSTLTIQRTQQEDSAVYLCASSPDRGRTEAFFGQGTRLTVV.

In nucleotides, the CDR3 is TGTGCCAGTAGAGACAGGGGGCGAGGAGGCTATGGCTACACCTTC. Protein sequence: CASRDRGRGGYGYTF. This rearrangement joins TRBV19 to TRBJ1-2, with 10 bases lining up with TRBD1. Germline assignment: CDR1 LNHDA and CDR2 SQIVND (reference sequence). This CDR3 spans 15 amino acids. Losses at the gene ends were 6 bases for V and 4 bases for J; bases not matched to a gene: 8.

The CDR3 is CAISAGGGGHEQYV. The CDR3 nucleotides are TGTGCCATCAGTGCCGGCGGGGGCGGTCACGAGCAGTACGTC. The chain has TRBV10-3 and TRBJ2-7; perhaps TRBD2 as D (7 bases). The CDR3 spans 14 residues. Trimming removed 4 bases at V and 5 bases at J, with 15 bases between. The germline CDR1 and CDR2 sequences are ENHRY and SYGVKD.

In its sample, this clone was seen once. The rearrangement joins TRBV29-1 to TRBJ2-3, with TRBD1 identical over 9 bases. This CDR3 is 14 amino acids long. Germline lookup yields CDR1 SQVTM and CDR2 ANQGSEA. CDR3 amino acids: CGTLRDRASDTQYF. The CDR3 DNA reads as TGCGGTACGCTAAGGGACAGGGCGTCAGATACGCAGTATTTT.

The genes are TRBV5-1 and TRBJ2-1, with a weak D call TRBD2 (6 bases). V lost 3 bases and J 2 bases, leaving 18 bases between the germline ends. The CDR3 loop spans 17 amino acids. The germline V gene encodes CDR1 SGHRS and CDR2 YFSETQ. This chain's CDR3 is CASSSSTGGTAYNEQFF. The CDR3 DNA is TGCGCCAGCAGCTCCAGTACGGGCGGGACGGCCTACAATGAGCAGTTCTTC.

The rearrangement links TRBV5-1 to TRBJ2-3; the D is unclear. The CDR3 has 15 amino acids. Trimming cost V 6 bases and J 0 bases, with 14 bases left between them. Germline assignment: CDR1 SGHRS and CDR2 YFSETQ. The chain's CDR3 is CASTVRDTSTDTQYF. CDR3 DNA: TGCGCCAGCACGGTTCGCGACACTAGCACAGATACGCAGTATTTT.